This TCR beta chain appears in the sequencing data of a study of blood T cell repertoires in COVID-19. Looking at the study overall: Sources were T cells, B-cell-depleted T cells, or PBMCs; the material itself was cDNA or gDNA.

Data came from immunoSEQ multiplex PCR; TCRdb stores just in-frame clones and leaves some out. Among around 180,000 clones listed, approximately 86% were seen once. The sequenced material came from peripheral blood. The sequence was collected from a man aged 70 or older with active or convalescent COVID-19.

The CDR3 loop is CATSDLRTGFGNQPQHF. CDR3 sequence (DNA): TGTGCCACCAGTGATTTGCGGACAGGGTTTGGCAATCAGCCCCAGCATTTT. The chain uses TRBV24-1 and TRBJ1-5; 8 bases align to TRBD1. CDR1 is KGHDR, CDR2 SFDVKD, per germline. The length of the CDR3 is 17 residues. The V segment lost 0 bases and the J segment 2 bases; nucleotides outside the gene matches: 5.